The 12 T cell receptor beta chains below were found in one sample sequenced in a study of T cell repertoires in cytomegalovirus infection. One entry per CDR3 protein results from TCRdb running MiXCR on the reads. The sample consists of about 300,000 distinct CDR3 sequences, 9.6% of them appearing once. The sequencing sample was made of PBMCs. These receptors came from a human donor in good health (CMV status not recorded). Some clones in this sample may be carry-over from other donors' samples.

The chain employs TRBV2 and TRBJ2-3; TRBD2 aligns across 8 bases. Trimming at V came to 6 bases and at J to 1 base, leaving 3 bases not matched to a gene. CDR1 and CDR2 (germline): SNHLY, FYNNEI. The CDR3 length is 14 residues. CDR3 bases: TGTGCCAGCAGGGCAGCGGGGGGCACAGATACGCAGTATTTT. Translated: CASRAAGGTDTQYF.

This clonotype has ten or more counts. The V gene is TRBV7-9, the J gene TRBJ2-3; no clear D. This CDR3 comprises 13 residues. The germline gives CDR1 SEHNR, CDR2 FQNEAQ (reference sequence). The V end was cut by 5 bases, the J end by 3 bases, with 9 bases between. In nucleotides, the CDR3 is TGTGCCAGCAGCCAATCGCATACAGATACGCAGTATTTT. It yields the protein CASSQSHTDTQYF.

This chain's CDR3 is CASSFQPKYYGYTF. The CDR3 nucleotides read TGTGCCAGCAGTTTTCAGCCTAAGTACTATGGCTACACCTTC. The chain has TRBV12-3 or TRBV12-4 and TRBJ1-2; D uncertain. The CDR3 extends over 14 amino acids. V dropped 3 bases and J dropped 3 bases, with 11 bases sitting between them.

This clonotype showed up many times. DNA for the CDR3: TGTGCCAGCAGCAGGGACAGCAACACCGGGGAGCTGTTTTTT. Protein sequence: CASSRDSNTGELFF. The chain recombines TRBV7-2 with TRBJ2-2; 7 bases are shared with TRBD1. CDR1 is SGHTA and CDR2 is FQGNSA in the germline V gene. V gave up 5 bases and J gave up 2 bases; unmatched junction bases: 2. This CDR3 is 14 amino acids long.

This clonotype appeared many times. The chain combines TRBV28 with TRBJ2-7; TRBD2 aligns across 7 bases. The CDR3 is 15 residues long. Germline-derived CDR1 and CDR2 are MDHEN and SYDVKM. With 5 bases clipped from V and 0 bases from J, the junction kept 7 bases outside the gene matches. CDR3 in amino acids: CASSRAGDLSYEQYV. The CDR3 DNA sequence: TGTGCCAGCAGTAGGGCGGGGGACCTCTCCTACGAGCAGTACGTC.

The table lists this clonotype with many counts. This rearrangement joins TRBV7-2 to TRBJ1-4, with 7 bases lining up with TRBD1. Germline V lookup: CDR1 SGHTA, CDR2 FQGNSA. J was trimmed by 5 bases and V by 4 bases; bases with no gene match: 7. The CDR3 has 15 residues. The CDR3 is CASSSKTGKNEKLFF. CDR3 in DNA: TGTGCCAGCAGCTCAAAGACAGGGAAGAATGAAAAACTGTTTTTT.

There are a few counts of this clonotype. The chain is built from TRBV29-1 and TRBJ1-1; weak D call: TRBD1 (6 bases). Trimming cost V 7 bases and J 5 bases, with 17 bases left between them. The CDR3 is 13 amino acids. CDR1 SQVTM and CDR2 ANQGSEA come from the germline V gene. CDR3 in DNA: TGCAGCGCCAGTACAGGGAAGTGGACTGAAGCTTTCTTT. Translating gives CSASTGKWTEAFF.

The V gene is TRBV5-5, the J gene TRBJ1-5, with D unresolved. Trimming cost V 2 bases and J 2 bases, with 14 bases left between them. Looked up from germline, CDR1 is SGHKS and CDR2 is YYEKEE (reference sequence). The CDR3 has 16 amino acids. CDR3 in amino acids: CASSFQNPYGNQPQHF. The CDR3 DNA is TGTGCCAGCAGCTTTCAGAACCCCTATGGCAATCAGCCCCAGCATTTT.

This clonotype was counted ten times or more. CDR3 amino acids: CASSYLQGVATEAFF. Here the CDR3 DNA reads TGTGCCAGCAGCTACCTTCAGGGGGTTGCCACTGAAGCTTTCTTT. This sequence joins TRBV27 and TRBJ1-1, with 7 bases that match TRBD1. Germline CDR1 MNHEY, CDR2 SMNVEV (reference sequence). This CDR3 contains 15 residues. J gave up 4 bases and V 6 bases, and 11 bases lay outside the gene matches.

This clonotype has a count of ten or more. The chain couples TRBV10-3 to TRBJ1-5; D might be TRBD1 (6 bases). The CDR3 loop spans 15 amino acids. Trimming cost V 3 bases and J 2 bases, with 11 bases left between them. Germline assignment: CDR1 ENHRY and CDR2 SYGVKD. The CDR3 DNA reads TGTGCCATCAGTGAATACAGGGATGGCAATCAGCCCCAGCATTTT. Its protein product is CAISEYRDGNQPQHF.

The chain is built from TRBV2 and TRBJ2-2; D unclear. The germline V and J ends were trimmed by 6 bases and 1 base, with 15 bases remaining between them. The V gene's germline CDR1 is SNHLY and CDR2 FYNNEI. This CDR3 spans 16 amino acids. The CDR3 sequence: CASSRVATVNTGELFF. The CDR3 DNA follows: TGTGCCAGCAGCCGCGTGGCGACTGTGAACACCGGGGAGCTGTTTTTT.

At least ten counts were recorded for this clonotype. V gene TRBV7-9 combines with J gene TRBJ1-2, with no clear D. Trimming stripped 3 bases from V and 5 bases from J, with 10 bases between. The CDR3 is 13 residues long. Germline loops: CDR1 SEHNR, CDR2 FQNEAQ (reference sequence). The CDR3 reads CASSLPTQYGYTF. For the CDR3, the DNA is TGTGCCAGCAGCTTGCCGACACAATATGGCTACACCTTC.